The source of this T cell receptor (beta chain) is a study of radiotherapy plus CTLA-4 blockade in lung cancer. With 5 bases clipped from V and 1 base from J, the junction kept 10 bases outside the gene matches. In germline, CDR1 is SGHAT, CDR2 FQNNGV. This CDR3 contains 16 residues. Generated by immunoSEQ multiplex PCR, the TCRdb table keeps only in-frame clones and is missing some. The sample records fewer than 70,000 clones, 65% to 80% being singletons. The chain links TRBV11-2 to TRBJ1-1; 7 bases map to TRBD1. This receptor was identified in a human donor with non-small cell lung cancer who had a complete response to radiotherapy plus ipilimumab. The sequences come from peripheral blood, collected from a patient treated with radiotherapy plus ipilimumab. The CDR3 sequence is CASSPVQGWENTEAFF. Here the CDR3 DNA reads TGTGCCAGCAGCCCGGTACAGGGGTGGGAGAACACTGAAGCTTTCTTT.